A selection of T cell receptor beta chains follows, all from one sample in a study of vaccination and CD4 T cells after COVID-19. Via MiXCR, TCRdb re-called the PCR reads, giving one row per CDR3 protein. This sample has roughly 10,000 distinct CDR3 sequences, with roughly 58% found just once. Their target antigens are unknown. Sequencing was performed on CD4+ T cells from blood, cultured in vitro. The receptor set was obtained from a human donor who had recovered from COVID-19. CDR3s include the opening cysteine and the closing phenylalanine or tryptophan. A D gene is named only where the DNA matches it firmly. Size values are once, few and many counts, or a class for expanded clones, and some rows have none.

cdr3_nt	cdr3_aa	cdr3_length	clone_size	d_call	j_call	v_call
TGTGCCAGCAGTTTATCCAAGCGGATGAACACTGAAGCTTTCTTT	CASSLSKRMNTEAFF	15	.	.	TRBJ1-1	TRBV28
TGTGCCAGCAGCCAAAGACTAGCGGGAGAGTATGAGCAGTACTTC	CASSQRLAGEYEQYF	15	.	TRBD2	TRBJ2-7	TRBV4-2
TGTGCCAGCAGCTTAGTGGGCAGGGGGAATCAGCCCCAGCATTTT	CASSLVGRGNQPQHF	15	.	TRBD1	TRBJ1-5	TRBV7-9
TGTGCCACCAGTGGACCAGCGGGACTGGGTGAGCAGTTCTTC	CATSGPAGLGEQFF	14	.	TRBD2	TRBJ2-1	TRBV24-1
TGTGCCAGCAGTGGAACGACCTTGACGTTCCACTTT	CASSGTTLTFHF	12	.	.	TRBJ1-6	TRBV28
TGTGCCAGCAGCGTCGACAGCCGAGTCCCCTATGGCTACACCTTC	CASSVDSRVPYGYTF	15	few	.	TRBJ1-2	TRBV7-9
TGTGCCAGCACCCCTATCGGGAGGGACCCCTTGGACCGGACCCAGTACTTC	CASTPIGRDPLDRTQYF	17	.	TRBD2	TRBJ2-5	TRBV5-5
TGTGCCAGTAGTCCGGGACTAGTCGACGAGCAGTACTTC	CASSPGLVDEQYF	13	few	TRBD2	TRBJ2-7	TRBV19
TGCAGTGCTAGAAGACCGGGACAGACCTACGAGCAGTACTTC	CSARRPGQTYEQYF	14	few	TRBD1	TRBJ2-7	TRBV20-1
TGCGCCAGCAGAGAGGGGGAGACCCAGTACTTC	CASREGETQYF	11	.	.	TRBJ2-5	TRBV5-1
TGTGCCAGCTCAAGACGGGGGGCAGGAACCGGGGAGCTGTTTTTT	CASSRRGAGTGELFF	15	.	.	TRBJ2-2	TRBV19
TGCAGTGCTAGAGGCCCCCCCTCCCGAAGGGTTAACTATGGCTACACCTTC	CSARGPPSRRVNYGYTF	17	.	.	TRBJ1-2	TRBV20-1
TGCAGTGTGCCGGGACTAGCGGGAGTCGACACCGGGGAGCTGTTTTTT	CSVPGLAGVDTGELFF	16	few	TRBD2	TRBJ2-2	TRBV20-1
TGTGCCAGCAGCCTAGCGGGAGTCTACGAGCAGTACTTC	CASSLAGVYEQYF	13	few	TRBD2	TRBJ2-7	TRBV7-9
TGTGCCAGCGGCGGACTAGCGACGAACACCGGGGAGCTGTTTTTT	CASGGLATNTGELFF	15	.	TRBD2	TRBJ2-2	TRBV7-8
TGCAGTGCGCCCGGGACAGGGGCCGTAGCCAAAAACATTCAGTACTTC	CSAPGTGAVAKNIQYF	16	few	TRBD1	TRBJ2-4	TRBV20-1
TGCAGTTCCTGGACTAGCGGGAGGGCCCTAATCTACAATGAGCAGTTCTTC	CSSWTSGRALIYNEQFF	17	.	TRBD2	TRBJ2-1	TRBV20-1
TGCAGTGCTCCTCCTCCGGGAGGCCCGAGCTCCTACAATGAGCAGTTCTTC	CSAPPPGGPSSYNEQFF	17	.	TRBD2	TRBJ2-1	TRBV20-1
TGTGCCTGGAGTTTTGACAGGGCTTTTTCACCCCTCCACTTT	CAWSFDRAFSPLHF	14	.	TRBD1	TRBJ1-6	TRBV30
TGTGCCAGCAGCCGGCGCGGGACTAGTGACACCGGGGAGCTGTTTTTT	CASSRRGTSDTGELFF	16	.	TRBD2	TRBJ2-2	TRBV7-2
TGCGCCAGCAGTCCTCAGGGAACCGGGGAGCTGTTTTTT	CASSPQGTGELFF	13	.	.	TRBJ2-2	TRBV10-1
TGTGCCAGCAGTGTGGGACAGGGGCTAGGCTACACCTTC	CASSVGQGLGYTF	13	.	TRBD1	TRBJ1-2	TRBV25-1
TGTGCCAGCAGTTACTTAGGTAGCGGACGAGTGTTCTCCTACAATGAGCAGTTCTTC	CASSYLGSGRVFSYNEQFF	19	few	.	TRBJ2-1	TRBV6-5
TGTGCCACCAGCCTTAGGGAGGCGGGACTAGCGGGACGGGGGACAGATACGCAGTATTTT	CATSLREAGLAGRGTDTQYF	20	few	TRBD2	TRBJ2-3	TRBV6-1
TGTGCCAGCAGTTTGGGGACAGCTGGAAACACCATATATTTT	CASSLGTAGNTIYF	14	.	TRBD1	TRBJ1-3	TRBV28
TGCAGTGCTTCTACCCCCGGGACAGGGGTAACCTACGAGCAGTACTTC	CSASTPGTGVTYEQYF	16	.	TRBD1	TRBJ2-7	TRBV20-1
TGTGCCAGCACGGGCGGGGGAGCCCGACCCCCCGAGCAGTACTTC	CASTGGGARPPEQYF	15	few	TRBD2	TRBJ2-7	TRBV7-2
TGTGCCAGCAGCTTGTACGACAGGGGGATGGAGACCCAGTACTTC	CASSLYDRGMETQYF	15	.	TRBD1	TRBJ2-5	TRBV7-8
TGTGCCACCAGTGATTTCGTACGGGACAATGAGCAGTTCTTC	CATSDFVRDNEQFF	14	.	.	TRBJ2-1	TRBV24-1
TGTGCCAGCAGCCTCGGTGGCGCAGATACGCAGTATTTT	CASSLGGADTQYF	13	.	.	TRBJ2-3	TRBV7-6
TGTGCCAGCAGCCAGGTGACTGGACTAGCGGGAGGAGAGACCCAGTACTTC	CASSQVTGLAGGETQYF	17	few	TRBD2	TRBJ2-5	TRBV25-1
TGTGCCAGCCGTAGGGACTACGAGCAGTACTTC	CASRRDYEQYF	11	.	.	TRBJ2-7	TRBV6-1
TGTGCCAGCAGTTGGACAGGCTTCAATGAGCAGTTCTTC	CASSWTGFNEQFF	13	.	TRBD1	TRBJ2-1	TRBV28
TGTGCCAGCAGTTTAGACAGGGAGAGCACTGAAGCTTTCTTT	CASSLDRESTEAFF	14	.	TRBD1	TRBJ1-1	TRBV6-5
TGTGCCAGCAGCTTAGAAATAGCGGGAGTGGCCACCGGGGAGCTGTTTTTT	CASSLEIAGVATGELFF	17	.	TRBD2	TRBJ2-2	TRBV11-3
TGTGCCAGCAGTGCCGCGAACACCGGGGAGCTGTTTTTT	CASSAANTGELFF	13	few	.	TRBJ2-2	TRBV6-4
TGTGCCAGCAGGGACCGTTACAATGAGCAGTTCTTC	CASRDRYNEQFF	12	.	.	TRBJ2-1	TRBV27
TGTGCCAGCAGACGCGCAGCTGGGCCCCAGCATTTT	CASRRAAGPQHF	12	once	.	TRBJ1-5	TRBV12-3/TRBV12-4
TGTGCCAGCAGCCTAGACCCGGCAGGGGAGACCCAGTACTTC	CASSLDPAGETQYF	14	few	.	TRBJ2-5	TRBV6-1
TGCAGTGCTAGAGACCCCACGGGAGGGGACACCGGGGAGCTGTTTTTT	CSARDPTGGDTGELFF	16	.	TRBD2	TRBJ2-2	TRBV20-1
TGCAGTGCTAGAGCGGGCGCTAACACTGAAGCTTTCTTT	CSARAGANTEAFF	13	.	.	TRBJ1-1	TRBV20-1
TGTGCCTGGGGCTACGGGGGGACCGGGGAGCTGTTTTTT	CAWGYGGTGELFF	13	.	TRBD2	TRBJ2-2	TRBV30